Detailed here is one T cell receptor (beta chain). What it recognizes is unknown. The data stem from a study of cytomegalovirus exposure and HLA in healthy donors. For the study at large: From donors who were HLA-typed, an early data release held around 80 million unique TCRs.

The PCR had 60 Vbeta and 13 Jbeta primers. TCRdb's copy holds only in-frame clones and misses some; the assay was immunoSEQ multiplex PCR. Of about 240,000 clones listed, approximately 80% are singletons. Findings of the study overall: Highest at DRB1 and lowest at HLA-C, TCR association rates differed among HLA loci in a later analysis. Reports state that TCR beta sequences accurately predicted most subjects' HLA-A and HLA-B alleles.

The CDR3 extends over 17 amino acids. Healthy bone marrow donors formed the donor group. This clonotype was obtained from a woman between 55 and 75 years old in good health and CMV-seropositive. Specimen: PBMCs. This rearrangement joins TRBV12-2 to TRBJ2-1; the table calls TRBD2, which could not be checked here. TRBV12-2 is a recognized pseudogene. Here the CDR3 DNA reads TGTGCAAGTCGCTTAGCCTATGGGACTTTCACCTACAATGAGCAGTTCTTC. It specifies CASRLAYGTFTYNEQFF.